The clone carrying this T cell receptor (beta chain) was observed many times. Its antigen is unidentified. This specimen belongs to a study of CD8 T cells in ankylosing spondylitis. Overall study results and limits: Reportedly, significant enrichment of disease-linked clones occurred in matched ankylosing spondylitis synovial fluid. Seemingly characteristic of ankylosing spondylitis blood was a TCR beta motif consisting of about 8 highly homologous variants. Past studies reported some motif variants in reactive arthritis synovial fluid and blood.

Germline V lookup: CDR1 DFQATT, CDR2 SNEGSKA (reference sequence). The CDR3 runs 12 residues. V lost 3 bases and J 6 bases, leaving 8 bases between the germline ends. The TCR beta libraries were generated through quantitative 5'-RACE incorporating molecular barcodes. MiXCR, run by TCRdb on the 5' RACE reads, gives a single entry per CDR3 protein. The sample shows hundreds of thousands of distinct CDR3 sequences, about 11% of them seen only once. The chain recombines TRBV20-1 with TRBJ2-2; maybe TRBD2 (6 bases). Sequenced input: blood, either unsorted or a sorted T cell fraction (not recorded which). The TCR originated in a male donor with ankylosing spondylitis. The CDR3 DNA is TGCAGTGCTAGGGGGGGAGCCGGGGAGCTGTTTTTT. It yields the protein CSARGGAGELFF.